One T cell receptor (beta chain) is described in this entry. Its antigen is currently unknown. CDR3 length: 15 amino acids. The ends were cut back, 7 bases at V and 0 bases at J, with 13 bases in the middle. Germline CDR1 and CDR2: MDHEN and SYDVKM. The run depth of the assay was deep. Every immunoSEQ plate was one replicate of a subset's evenly spread DNA. In the study's own analysis: Without quality scores, immunoSEQ junctional reads could not be filtered like full-length reads. Generated by immunoSEQ multiplex PCR, the TCRdb table keeps only in-frame clones and is missing some. V and J calls and clone size are copied from that table; D and trimming were computed from the DNA. The sample holds under 650,000 clones; about 96% are singletons and the top ten take 0.06%. This specimen comes from a study of shared clonotypes between healthy human individuals. Findings and limits, study-wide: It was only blood that was sampled, and tissue repertoires likely differ.

Sequenced input: naive CD4+ T cells sorted from blood. As to subset: CD45RA+ positively selected. The sequence was obtained from a woman in her twenties or thirties in good health. The rearrangement joins TRBV28 to TRBJ1-5, with D maybe TRBD1 (5 bases). The CDR3 coding sequence is TGTGCCAGCACCAATCAGGGATATAGCAATCAGCCCCAGCATTTT. It translates to CASTNQGYSNQPQHF.